The sequence of this T cell receptor beta chain was determined in a study of cytomegalovirus exposure and HLA in healthy donors. Study-level findings and limits: Three CMV-associated chains were confirmed in vitro to be specific for CMV antigens.

In the PCR, 60 Vbeta and 13 Jbeta primers were used. Assay: immunoSEQ multiplex PCR; the TCRdb copy retains only in-frame clones and omits some. The data show 120,000 or so clones, with around three quarters seen just once and roughly 2.5% held by the top ten. The CDR3 runs to 16 residues. With 3 bases clipped from V and 1 base from J, the junction kept 7 bases outside the gene matches. Germline CDR1 reads LNHNV; CDR2 reads YYDKDF (reference sequence). With regard to this clone: The antigen is unknown.

The source material was PBMCs. This clonotype originated in a middle-aged woman in good health and CMV-seropositive. The chain is built from TRBV15 and TRBJ1-1; 8 bases match TRBD1. The CDR3 DNA reads TGTGCCACCAGCAGTAGGACAGGGAGGGGGAACACTGAAGCTTTCTTT. It yields the protein CATSSRTGRGNTEAFF.